These 23 T cell receptor beta chains share one sample of origin, sequenced in a study of cytomegalovirus exposure and HLA in healthy donors. Both 60 Vbeta primers and 13 Jbeta primers went into the PCR. Measured with immunoSEQ multiplex PCR; TCRdb has only the in-frame clones, and not every one. In the table there are 150,000 to 200,000 clones, around 83% of which are singletons. Sequencing was done on a sample of PBMCs. These receptors were taken from a man aged 50 or older in good health and CMV-seropositive.

In this sample, this clone turned up once. This rearrangement joins TRBV4-1 to TRBJ2-5; 16 nucleotides line up with TRBD2. This CDR3 region has 17 residues. The V and J ends lost 1 base and 5 bases, in that order; junction bases with no gene match: 4. The germline gives CDR1 MGHRA, CDR2 YSYEKL. The DNA for the CDR3 is TGCGCCAGCAGCCAAGCGGGACTAGCGGGGGGGAGGGAGACCCAGTACTTC. It specifies CASSQAGLAGGRETQYF.

The CDR3 here is CASSLLTGPTYNEQFF. CDR3 sequence (DNA): TGTGCCAGCAGCCTCTTGACAGGCCCTACTTACAATGAGCAGTTCTTC. This chain connects TRBV14 to TRBJ2-1; perhaps TRBD1 as D (6 bases). Trimming took off 4 bases at V and 4 bases at J, with 17 bases between the two ends. Germline V lookup: CDR1 SGHDN, CDR2 FVKESK. The CDR3 has 16 residues.

A single count supports this clone. This sequence joins TRBV4-3 and TRBJ1-2; D might be TRBD1 (5 bases). With 0 bases removed from V and 5 bases from J, the gap between germline ends came to 16 bases. The CDR3 is made up of 16 amino acids. Germline V gene data show CDR1 as LGHNA and CDR2 as YSLEER. CDR3 sequence: CASSQDLGLTGYGYTF. CDR3 bases: TGCGCCAGCAGCCAAGATTTGGGGCTAACCGGGTATGGCTACACCTTC.

V usage is TRBV2 and J usage is TRBJ1-6; D is undetermined. V was pared by 6 bases and J by 4 bases, with 13 bases between. This CDR3 region has 15 residues. Germline lookup yields CDR1 SNHLY and CDR2 FYNNEI. The DNA of the CDR3 is TGTGCCAGCAGACCCTCGGGAGATTATAATTCACCCCTCCACTTT. Amino acid sequence: CASRPSGDYNSPLHF.

The genes are TRBV10-2 and TRBJ1-2; TRBD1 matches at 9 bases. With V trimmed by 6 bases and J by 4 bases, 9 bases remained unmatched. Germline-derived CDR1 and CDR2 are WSHSY and SAAADI. The CDR3 is 15 residues long. The CDR3 sequence is CASRVGQGSGYGYTF. Here the CDR3 DNA reads TGCGCCAGCAGGGTGGGACAGGGTTCGGGCTATGGCTACACCTTC.

The J gene is TRBJ2-3, the V gene TRBV27, with D uncertain. Trimming left V 5 bases short and J 4 bases short, with 4 bases between. CDR3 length equals 11 residues. Germline V gene lookup returns CDR1 MNHEY and CDR2 SMNVEV (reference sequence). CDR3 sequence (DNA): TGTGCCAGCAGTCCATCAGATACGCAGTATTTT. Encoded protein: CASSPSDTQYF.

The chain combines TRBV28 with TRBJ2-5; 9 nucleotides match TRBD1. In germline, CDR1 is MDHEN, CDR2 SYDVKM. The J segment lost 1 base and the V segment lost 7 bases, leaving 4 bases of the junction unmatched. The CDR3 sequence is 14 residues long. The DNA of the CDR3 is TGTGCCAGCATTACAGGGGGCCCCCAAGAGACCCAGTACTTC. Protein product: CASITGGPQETQYF. The complete variable domain, with remaining parts taken from reference TRBV28 and TRBJ2-5, reads DVKVTQSSRYLVKRTGEKVFLECVQDMDHENMFWYRQDPGLGLRLIYFSYDVKMKEKGDIPEGYSVSREKKERFSLILESASTNQTSMYLCASITGGPQETQYFGPGTRLLVL.

Only one count was recorded for this clone. The chain employs TRBV28 and TRBJ2-7; D unclear. The CDR3 contains 14 residues. Deletions cut 6 bases from V and 1 base from J, with 13 bases between. Germline assignment: CDR1 MDHEN and CDR2 SYDVKM. CDR3 DNA sequence: TGTGCCAGCAGGTTCACAATCGGGTCCTACGAGCAGTACTTC. Protein product: CASRFTIGSYEQYF.

CDR3 loop: CASSLGAGEAFF. The DNA of the CDR3 is TGTGCCAGCAGCTTAGGGGCAGGGGAAGCTTTCTTT. V and J are TRBV11-2 and TRBJ1-1, with a tentative D call TRBD1 (5 bases). With 1 base removed from V and 8 bases from J, the gap between germline ends came to 8 bases. Per the germline V gene, CDR1 is SGHAT and CDR2 is FQNNGV. The CDR3 runs to 12 residues.

The table lists this clone with a few counts. This chain uses TRBV4-3 with TRBJ1-2, with D possibly matching TRBD1 (5 bases). Germline assignment: CDR1 LGHNA and CDR2 YSLEER. CDR3 length: 15 amino acids. Trimming took off 1 base at V and 2 bases at J, with 11 bases between the two ends. DNA of the CDR3: TGCGCCAGCAGCCAAGTTTGGGGGGGGAACTATGGCTACACCTTC. Its protein product is CASSQVWGGNYGYTF.

The J gene is TRBJ2-5, the V gene TRBV5-1, with 12 bases identical to TRBD1. Trimming cost V 3 bases and J 4 bases; bases outside gene matches: 4. The CDR3 is 15 amino acids. Germline V gene data show CDR1 as SGHRS and CDR2 as YFSETQ. The CDR3 coding sequence is TGCGCCAGCAGCTCTTCGGGACAGGGGGCAGAGACCCAGTACTTC. It translates to CASSSSGQGAETQYF.

This chain links TRBV5-6 with TRBJ1-3; 7 bases line up with TRBD1. Germline CDR1 SGHDT, CDR2 YYEEEE. This CDR3 is built from 14 residues. With 1 base clipped from V and 5 bases from J, the junction kept 3 bases outside the gene matches. The CDR3 nucleotides read TGTGCCAGCAGCTTGCGAAGGGGGCGAAACACCATATATTTT. Translated, it gives CASSLRRGRNTIYF.

V usage is TRBV28 and J usage is TRBJ2-7; the D is unclear. CDR3 length equals 14 residues. Trimming stripped 2 bases from V and 3 bases from J, with 11 bases between. Germline V CDR1 and CDR2: MDHEN, SYDVKM. CDR3 DNA sequence: TGTGCCAGCAGTTTAGGCGGCCTAATCTACGAGCAGTACTTC. Protein sequence: CASSLGGLIYEQYF.

CDR3 nucleotide sequence: TGTGCCAGTAGTCCGCGGGGTTCCTCCCCCTACGAGCAGTACTTC. It translates to CASSPRGSSPYEQYF. The rearrangement joins TRBV19 to TRBJ2-7; TRBD2 is a possible D gene (6 bases). With 5 bases removed from V and 2 bases from J, the gap between germline ends came to 16 bases. Per germline, CDR1 LNHDA and CDR2 SQIVND (reference sequence). The CDR3 covers 15 residues.

V is TRBV7-8 and J is TRBJ2-5; a weak D match, TRBD1 (6 bases). Germline V CDR1 and CDR2: SGHVS, FQNEAQ. This CDR3 has 14 amino acids. The germline V and J ends were trimmed by 5 bases and 7 bases, with 17 bases remaining between them. The CDR3 loop reads CASSSRDIGGTQYF. CDR3 DNA sequence: TGTGCCAGCAGCAGCCGGGACATTGGGGGGACCCAGTACTTC.

In its sample, this clone was seen a few times. This sequence joins TRBV5-8 and TRBJ1-6, with TRBD1 matching 7 bases. CDR1 and CDR2 from the germline V gene are SGHTS and YDEGEE. This CDR3 is built from 14 residues. Trimming at V came to 4 bases and at J to 7 bases, leaving 5 bases not matched to a gene. CDR3 region: CASSRGTVNSPLHF. The CDR3 DNA is TGTGCCAGCAGCCGAGGGACAGTGAATTCACCCCTCCACTTT.

V is TRBV19 and J is TRBJ2-1; TRBD2 matches at 7 bases. Germline loops: CDR1 LNHDA, CDR2 SQIVND (reference sequence). This CDR3 comprises 15 residues. Trimming at V came to 3 bases and at J to 6 bases, leaving 8 bases not matched to a gene. DNA for the CDR3: TGTGCCAGTAGTATCTCGGCGGGAGTGTCCAATGAGCAGTTCTTC. This encodes CASSISAGVSNEQFF. Together with reference TRBV19 and TRBJ2-1, the CDR3 gives the full variable domain: DGGITQSPKYLFRKEGQNVTLSCEQNLNHDAMYWYRQDPGQGLRLIYYSQIVNDFQKGDIAEGYSVSREKKESFPLTVTSAQKNPTAFYLCASSISAGVSNEQFFGPGTRLTVL.

The sample holds a few counts of this clone. The rearrangement links TRBV4-1 to TRBJ1-1, with D hard to call. V was trimmed by 4 bases and J by 0 bases, leaving 9 bases between them. The germline CDR1 and CDR2 sequences are MGHRA and YSYEKL. The CDR3 extends over 14 amino acids. CDR3 loop: CASSLSSVNTEAFF. The CDR3 DNA follows: TGCGCCAGCAGCCTATCTTCAGTGAACACTGAAGCTTTCTTT.

The chain links TRBV10-3 to TRBJ1-2; D possibly corresponds to TRBD1 (6 bases). CDR1 and CDR2 (germline): ENHRY, SYGVKD. This CDR3 is 13 amino acids long. The V end was cut by 6 bases, the J end by 1 base, with 9 bases between. Here the CDR3 DNA reads TGTGCCATCAGAACAGGGATTAACTATGGCTACACCTTC. Amino acid sequence: CAIRTGINYGYTF.

The chain uses TRBV19 and TRBJ2-7; maybe TRBD2 (6 bases). Trimming took 6 bases from V and 4 from J, leaving 19 bases between them. The germline V gene has CDR1 LNHDA and CDR2 SQIVND (reference sequence). The CDR3 has 15 amino acids. The CDR3 region is CASSFGAGPQYEQYF. The CDR3 region has the DNA TGTGCCAGTAGCTTTGGGGCGGGACCCCAATACGAGCAGTACTTC.

The gene calls are TRBV6-6 and TRBJ1-1; the D gene is possibly TRBD1 (6 bases). The CDR3 is 14 residues long. Trimming pared 7 bases from V and 1 base from J, leaving 13 bases between. Germline values: CDR1 MNHNY, CDR2 SVGAGI (reference sequence). In nucleotides, the CDR3 is TGTGCCAGCAAAGAAACGACAGGGAACACTGAAGCTTTCTTT. Its translation: CASKETTGNTEAFF.

This chain uses TRBV9 with TRBJ2-7; D perhaps matches TRBD1 (6 bases). The CDR3 loop spans 14 amino acids. The V gene lost 2 bases and the J gene lost 0 bases, with 9 bases spanning the gap. Germline CDR1 reads SGDLS; CDR2 reads YYNGEE. CDR3 loop: CASSVQGSSYEQYF. The CDR3 region has the DNA TGTGCCAGCAGCGTCCAGGGGAGCTCCTACGAGCAGTACTTC.

The chain combines TRBV9 with TRBJ2-5, with 16 bases lining up with TRBD2. This CDR3 is 16 amino acids long. Losses at the gene ends were 0 bases for V and 5 bases for J; bases not matched to a gene: 1. The germline V gene encodes CDR1 SGDLS and CDR2 YYNGEE. The CDR3 region is CASSVGGLAGGETQYF. DNA for the CDR3: TGTGCCAGCAGCGTAGGGGGACTAGCGGGGGGGGAGACCCAGTACTTC.